The text below deals with one TCR beta chain. Its target antigen remains unknown. Base qualities are missing; no much larger clone stands one base away. This sample was included in a study of T and B cells in COVID-19 patients (dated by TCRdb to about 2020). For the study in its entirety: Using TRB and IGH repertoire sequencing of peripheral blood, the study characterized adaptive immunity in COVID-19 patients who had active infection or had recovered. Over 7.5 million TCR sequences were analysed from a TCR and BCR sequence repository that comprised some 37 patients and 65 to 75 time points. For the repertoire analyses, the comparison was an age-matched reference group of approximately 39 healthy donors who were negative for COVID-19 antibodies. A recovered cohort was made up of 19 patients contributing around 20 samples, mostly after mild to moderate COVID-19 managed as outpatients. Patients in the recovered cohort had a median age of almost 35 years, compared with around 70 years for patients in the active-infection cohort. As many as 9 follow-up blood samples were taken per patient, and some of the samples covered different disease stages within the same individual. A couple of patients belonged to both the recovered and active cohorts because samples were available from active disease and after recovery. Of the roughly 20 patients in the active-infection cohort, over 15 had comorbidities associated with unfavorable COVID-19 outcome. Critical illness requiring mechanical ventilation or ECMO was present in about 60% of the 20 patients in the active-infection cohort. The paper's findings and limits, for the study overall: The reported TCR clusters were stated to require prospective validation before clinical use. TRBV/TRBJ gene usage was reported as strongly skewed in patients with COVID-19. Blood samples obtained from mildly ill patients during symptoms, as well as early samples obtained from severe cases, were available only in scarce numbers. The recovered cohort had 2,000 to 3,000 exclusive TCR clusters, including 31 low-pGen clusters. During active COVID-19 the TRB repertoires were highly clonal, but at recovery diversity and richness rose above the levels seen in healthy donors. Specific T cell subsets (CD4+/Treg/CD8+) and sorted SARS-CoV-2-responsive or tetramer+ T cells had not yet been sequenced, and these experiments were ongoing. The cohort was considered too small to assess HLA contributions to COVID-19 susceptibility or severity.

The run used an Illumina MiSeq. TRB rearrangements were amplified by multiplex PCR with BIOMED2 TRB-A/B primer pools. Two consecutive PCRs added Illumina-compatible adapters and 7-nucleotide sample barcodes to the amplicons. Phusion HS II polymerase was used for all library PCRs. The amplicons were purified from gel with the NucleoSpin Gel and PCR Clean-up kit, measured on Qubit, and then pooled at 4 nM. Before Illumina next-generation sequencing, the quality of the amplicon pool was assessed on an Agilent 2100 Bioanalyzer. As for the original processing: MiXCR 3.0.8 with the default MiXCR reference library was used to annotate TRB rearrangements. Sequences with fewer than 2 reads and non-productive reads were filtered out, and every unique CDR3 nucleotide sequence was treated as a single clone. Clonality, diversity, richness and V-J gene usage were calculated in R 3.5.1. TCR clustering by CDR3 similarity used GLIPH2, with generation probabilities calculated by OLGA. Only GLIPH2 clusters with at least four unique TCR clonotypes present in at least three individuals were retained. Using fastp trimming at Q25 and MiXCR clonotype assembly, TCRdb reanalyzed the public sequencing data and kept in-frame beta chains. For every CDR3 protein sequence, its rows merge into one entry that carries the most common genes and DNA. The V and J calls shown here were made by TCRdb, not taken from the authors' results. Within this sample are 15,000 to 20,000 distinct CDR3 sequences, with 36% of them counted one time only. The biggest ten clones account for more than 15% of the sample.

CDR1 and CDR2 (SGHRS, YFSETQ) derive from the germline V gene. Its CDR3 holds 15 amino acids, cysteine through phenylalanine. The kept DNA is CDR3 alone, 45 bases in frame from the first base. V is shortened by 0 bases, J by 1 base, and the region joining them spans 7 bases. TRB repertoires were amplified from approximately 250-500 ng of genomic DNA extracted from blood. The chain couples TRBV5-1 to TRBJ2-2, with the D gene call left open. This TCR was recovered from a human donor with active COVID-19. The specimen sequenced was blood. The nucleotide sequence reads as follows: TGCGCCAGCAGCTTGGGACCACTGAACACCGGGGAGCTGTTTTTT. It codes for CASSLGPLNTGELFF.